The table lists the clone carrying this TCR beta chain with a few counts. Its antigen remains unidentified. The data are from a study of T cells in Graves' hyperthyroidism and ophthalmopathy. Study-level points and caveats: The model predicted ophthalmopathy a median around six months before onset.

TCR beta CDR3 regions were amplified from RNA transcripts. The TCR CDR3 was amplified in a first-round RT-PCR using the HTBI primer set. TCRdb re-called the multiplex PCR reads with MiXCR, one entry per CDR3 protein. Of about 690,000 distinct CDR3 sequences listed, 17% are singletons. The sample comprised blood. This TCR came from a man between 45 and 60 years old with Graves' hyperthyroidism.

Written as DNA, the CDR3 is TGTGCCAGCAGCGCCGGGCCGGGACTAGCGGGAGATACCTCCTACAATGAGCAGTTCTTC. Encoded protein: CASSAGPGLAGDTSYNEQFF. The chain employs TRBV9 and TRBJ2-1; 14 bases align to TRBD2. The CDR3 has 20 amino acids. Germline CDR1 reads SGDLS; CDR2 reads YYNGEE. With V trimmed by 3 bases and J by 0 bases, 11 bases remained unmatched.